This TCR beta chain was sequenced during a study of cytomegalovirus exposure and HLA in healthy donors. Study outcomes and limitations: Usually a TCR sequence was rare, but some public TCRs were found in many donors. Most CMV-associated TCR beta chains appeared HLA-restricted in a later analysis.

PCR was performed using 60 Vbeta and 13 Jbeta primers. Measured with immunoSEQ multiplex PCR; TCRdb has only the in-frame clones, and not every one. The table has about 110,000 clones, 75% to 80% seen once. As to this clone: As yet, its antigen is unknown.

CDR1 and CDR2 (germline): MGHRA, YSYEKL. V dropped 0 bases and J dropped 3; count of bases not matched to a gene: 6. This CDR3 has 17 residues. The sequenced material came from PBMCs. The chain uses TRBV4-1 and TRBJ2-3; 10 nucleotides agree with TRBD2. The receptor was derived from a woman aged 25 to 39 in good health and CMV-seronegative. CDR3 sequence (DNA): TGCGCCAGCAGCCAAGATCCTAGCGGGAGTACGACAGATACGCAGTATTTT. It is translated as CASSQDPSGSTTDTQYF.